The clone carrying this TCR beta chain was seen a few times. Its target is not known. TCR alpha and beta CDR3 regions were amplified from RNA using iRepertoire nested multiplex PCR. For one-step reverse transcription and amplification, about 85-400 ng of tissue mRNA or PBMC total RNA was used. MiXCR, run by TCRdb on the multiplex PCR reads, gives a single entry per CDR3 protein. The data show 300,000 to 450,000 distinct CDR3 sequences, about two fifths seen once. These data originate in a study of glioma-infiltrating T cells. Study-wide context: Blood libraries targeted roughly 4.5- to 11-fold coverage of roughly 1 million T cells.

Study-level points and caveats: A blood CDR3 motif signature was depleted in highly divergent patients.

Per the germline V gene, CDR1 is MDHEN and CDR2 is SYDVKM. With V trimmed by 7 bases and J by 9 bases, 8 bases remained unmatched. CDR3 length equals 14 residues. The V and J genes are TRBV28 and TRBJ1-6, with 8 bases that match TRBD1. The specimen sequenced was glioma tissue, nonneoplastic brain tissue, or PBMCs (not recorded which). This clonotype was sampled from a human donor with low-grade glioma or glioblastoma, undergoing nonglioma brain surgery, or in good health (not recorded which). The CDR3 coding sequence is TGTGCCAGCAATGTGGTACAGGGGGGTTCACCCCTCCACTTT. Encoded protein: CASNVVQGGSPLHF.